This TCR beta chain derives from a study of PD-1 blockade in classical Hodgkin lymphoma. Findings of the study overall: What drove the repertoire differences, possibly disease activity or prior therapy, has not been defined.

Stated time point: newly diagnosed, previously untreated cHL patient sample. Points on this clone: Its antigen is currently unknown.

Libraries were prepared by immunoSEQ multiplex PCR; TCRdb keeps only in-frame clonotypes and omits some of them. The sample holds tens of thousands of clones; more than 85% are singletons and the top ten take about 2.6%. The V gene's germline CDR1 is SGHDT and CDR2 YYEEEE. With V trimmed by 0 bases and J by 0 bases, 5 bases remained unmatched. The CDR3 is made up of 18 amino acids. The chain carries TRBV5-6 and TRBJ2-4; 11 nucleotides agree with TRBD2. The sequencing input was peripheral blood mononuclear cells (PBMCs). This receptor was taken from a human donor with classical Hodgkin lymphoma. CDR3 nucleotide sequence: TGTGCCAGCAGCTTGGTCCTAGCGGGGGGACTAGCCAAAAACATTCAGTACTTC. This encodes CASSLVLAGGLAKNIQYF.